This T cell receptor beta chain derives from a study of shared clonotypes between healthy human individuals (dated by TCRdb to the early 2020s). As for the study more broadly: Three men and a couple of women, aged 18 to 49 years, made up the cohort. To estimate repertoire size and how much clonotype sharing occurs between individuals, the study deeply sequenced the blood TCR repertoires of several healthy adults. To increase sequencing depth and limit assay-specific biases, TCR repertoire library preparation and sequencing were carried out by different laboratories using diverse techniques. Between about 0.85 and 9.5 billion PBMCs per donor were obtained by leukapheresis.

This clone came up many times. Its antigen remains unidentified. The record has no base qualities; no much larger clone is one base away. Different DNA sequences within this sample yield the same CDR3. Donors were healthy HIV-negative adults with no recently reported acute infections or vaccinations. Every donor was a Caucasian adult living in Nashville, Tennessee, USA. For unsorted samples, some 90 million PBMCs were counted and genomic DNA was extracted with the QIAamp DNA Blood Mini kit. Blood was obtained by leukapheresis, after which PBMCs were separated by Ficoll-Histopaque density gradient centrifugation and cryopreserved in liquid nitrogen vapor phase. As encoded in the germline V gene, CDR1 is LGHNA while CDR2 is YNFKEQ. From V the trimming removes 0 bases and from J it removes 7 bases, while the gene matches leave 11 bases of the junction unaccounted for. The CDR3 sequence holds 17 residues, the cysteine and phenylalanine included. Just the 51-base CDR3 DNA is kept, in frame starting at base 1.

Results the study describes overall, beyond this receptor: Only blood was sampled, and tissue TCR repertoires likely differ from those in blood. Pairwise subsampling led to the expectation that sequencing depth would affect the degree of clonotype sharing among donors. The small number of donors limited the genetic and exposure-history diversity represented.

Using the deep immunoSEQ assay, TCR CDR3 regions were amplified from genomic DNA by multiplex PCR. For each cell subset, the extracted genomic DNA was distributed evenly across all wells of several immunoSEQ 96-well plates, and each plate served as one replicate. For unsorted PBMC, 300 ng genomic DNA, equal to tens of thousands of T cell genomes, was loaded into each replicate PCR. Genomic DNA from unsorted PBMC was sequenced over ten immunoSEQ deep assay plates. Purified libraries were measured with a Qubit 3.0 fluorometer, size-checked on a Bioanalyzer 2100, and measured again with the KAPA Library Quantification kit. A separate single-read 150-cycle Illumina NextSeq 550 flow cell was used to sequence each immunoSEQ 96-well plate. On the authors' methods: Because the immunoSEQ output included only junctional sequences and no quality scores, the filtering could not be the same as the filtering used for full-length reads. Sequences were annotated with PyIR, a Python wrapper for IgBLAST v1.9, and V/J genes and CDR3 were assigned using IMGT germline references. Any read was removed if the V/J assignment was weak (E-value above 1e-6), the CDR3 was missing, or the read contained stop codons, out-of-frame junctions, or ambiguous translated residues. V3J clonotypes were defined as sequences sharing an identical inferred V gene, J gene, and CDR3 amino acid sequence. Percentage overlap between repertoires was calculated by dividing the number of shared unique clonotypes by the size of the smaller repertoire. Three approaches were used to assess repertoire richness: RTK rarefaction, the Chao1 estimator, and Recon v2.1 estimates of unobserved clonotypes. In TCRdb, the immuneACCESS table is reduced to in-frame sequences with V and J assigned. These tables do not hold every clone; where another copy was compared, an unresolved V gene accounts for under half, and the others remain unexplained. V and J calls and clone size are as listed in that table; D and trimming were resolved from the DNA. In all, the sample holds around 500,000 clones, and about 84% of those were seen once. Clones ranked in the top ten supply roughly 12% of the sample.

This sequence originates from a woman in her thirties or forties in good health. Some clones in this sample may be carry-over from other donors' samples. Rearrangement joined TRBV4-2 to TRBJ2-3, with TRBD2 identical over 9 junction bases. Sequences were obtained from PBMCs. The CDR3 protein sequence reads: CASSQEVVSGSWYTQYF. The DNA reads TGTGCCAGCAGCCAAGAAGTGGTTAGCGGGAGTTGGTATACGCAGTATTTT.